Listed below are T cell receptor beta chains from one sample, sequenced in a study of radiotherapy plus CTLA-4 blockade in lung cancer. The table came from immunoSEQ multiplex PCR; TCRdb's copy has only in-frame clones and leaves some out. Of more than 60,000 clones in the sample, less than 85% are singletons; the top ten hold about 3%. Material: peripheral blood, obtained from a patient treated with radiotherapy plus ipilimumab. The receptors originated from a human donor with non-small cell lung cancer who had a complete response to radiotherapy plus ipilimumab. Each CDR3 is given with its conserved first and last residue. A D gene is named only where the DNA matches it firmly. Some rows have no size entry. The others give once, few or many, or a class for an expanded clone.

>TRBV11-2|TRBJ2-7|.|TRBD2
CASSLLAGDYEQYF
TGTGCCAGCAGCCTACTAGCGGGGGATTACGAGCAGTACTTC
>TRBV28|TRBJ2-1|.|TRBD1
CASSLTGQGAYNEQFF
TGTGCCAGCAGTTTGACGGGACAGGGGGCCTACAATGAGCAGTTCTTC
>TRBV18|TRBJ2-4|.|TRBD1
CASSPGQVTAKNIQYF
TGTGCCAGCTCACCTGGACAGGTGACGGCCAAAAACATTCAGTACTTC
>TRBV6-5|TRBJ2-7|.|.
CASSTGHPYEQYF
TGTGCCAGCAGTACGGGACACCCCTACGAGCAGTACTTC
>TRBV18|TRBJ2-1|.|TRBD1
CASSPQDRAPYNEQFF
TGTGCCAGCTCACCCCAGGACAGGGCCCCCTACAATGAGCAGTTCTTC
>TRBV11-3|TRBJ1-5|.|.
CASSLNAGQNQPQHF
TGTGCCAGCAGCTTAAATGCGGGTCAGAATCAGCCCCAGCATTTT
>TRBV20-1|TRBJ1-2|.|.
CSARWGTGYTF
TGCAGTGCTAGATGGGGCACTGGCTACACCTTC
>TRBV19|TRBJ1-1|.|TRBD1
CASSIGQGASTEAFF
TGTGCCAGTAGTATAGGACAGGGGGCGAGCACTGAAGCTTTCTTT
>TRBV19|TRBJ1-2|.|.
CASSTGHTANYGYTF
TGTGCCAGTAGTACCGGACATACAGCTAACTATGGCTACACCTTC
>TRBV5-1|TRBJ1-4|.|TRBD1
CASSRDRVNEKLFF
TGCGCCAGCAGCAGGGACAGGGTTAATGAAAAACTGTTTTTT
>TRBV10-3|TRBJ1-6|.|.
CAIRQDLNSPLHF
TGTGCCATCAGGCAGGATCTTAATTCACCCCTCCACTTT
>TRBV18|TRBJ2-3|.|.
CASSPRQDTDTQYF
TGTGCCAGCTCACCAAGACAGGATACAGATACGCAGTATTTT
>TRBV9|TRBJ2-3|.|TRBD2
CASSPGLAGGVTDTQYF
TGTGCCAGCAGCCCGGGACTAGCGGGAGGAGTCACAGATACGCAGTATTTT
>TRBV6-5|TRBJ2-7|.|TRBD2
CASIPQGAGPEEQYF
TGTGCCAGCATTCCCCAGGGAGCGGGACCGGAAGAGCAGTACTTC
>TRBV11-2|TRBJ2-5|.|TRBD1
CASSLVRGRQETQYF
TGTGCCAGCAGCTTAGTTAGGGGGCGGCAAGAGACCCAGTACTTC
>TRBV20-1|TRBJ2-7|few|.
CSAYDYEQYF
TGCAGTGCCTATGACTACGAGCAGTACTTC
>TRBV25-1|TRBJ2-3|.|.
CASSPRQTFSLTQYF
TGTGCCAGCAGTCCCCGACAGACGTTTTCTCTTACGCAGTATTTT
>TRBV4-3|TRBJ1-6|.|.
CASSQALESPLHF
TGCGCCAGCAGCCAAGCCCTAGAATCACCCCTCCACTTT
>TRBV4-1|TRBJ1-1|.|TRBD1
CASRAGTGNMGTEAFF
TGCGCCAGCAGGGCCGGGACAGGGAATATGGGGACTGAAGCTTTCTTT
>TRBV28|TRBJ1-2|.|TRBD1
CASSPTGVKYDYGYTF
TGTGCCAGCAGTCCCACAGGGGTAAAGTATGACTATGGCTACACCTTC
>TRBV2|TRBJ2-7|.|TRBD1
CASSEAPGTGYEQYF
TGTGCCAGCAGTGAAGCCCCCGGGACAGGCTACGAGCAGTACTTC
>TRBV28|TRBJ1-5|.|.
CASSFQGTGGNQPQHF
TGTGCCAGCAGTTTCCAGGGGACCGGTGGCAATCAGCCCCAGCATTTT
>TRBV7-9|TRBJ2-3|once|TRBD2
CASSFTYVSRTSGTDTQYF
TGTGCCAGCAGCTTTACTTATGTATCGAGGACTAGCGGCACAGATACGCAGTATTTT
>TRBV7-9|TRBJ2-4|few|.
CASSSGGSKNIQYF
TGTGCCAGCAGCTCAGGTGGTTCCAAAAACATTCAGTACTTC
>TRBV19|TRBJ1-3|.|TRBD1
CASSPGQAGNTIYF
TGTGCCAGTAGTCCTGGACAGGCTGGAAACACCATATATTTT
>TRBV7-8|TRBJ1-1|few|.
CASSLDTGNTEAFF
TGTGCCAGCAGCTTAGATACGGGGAACACTGAAGCTTTCTTT
>TRBV28|TRBJ2-5|.|TRBD1
CASSTRQGQETQYF
TGTGCCAGCAGTACACGACAGGGACAAGAGACCCAGTACTTC
>TRBV6-6|TRBJ1-2|once|.
CASSYYGRDYGYTF
TGTGCCAGCAGTTATTATGGCAGGGACTATGGCTACACCTTC
>TRBV7-3|TRBJ2-2|.|.
CASSSANTGELFF
TGTGCCAGCAGCTCCGCGAACACCGGGGAGCTGTTTTTT
>TRBV6-1|TRBJ2-1|.|.
CASSRRRESYNEQFF
TGTGCCAGCAGTCGGCGGAGGGAGTCCTACAATGAGCAGTTCTTC
>TRBV6-5|TRBJ1-6|.|.
CASRPRESISPLHF
TGTGCCAGCAGGCCTCGGGAATCCATTTCACCCCTCCACTTT
>TRBV5-1|TRBJ2-6|.|.
CASTRGTANSGANVLTF
TGCGCCAGCACCCGGGGGACAGCGAACTCTGGGGCCAACGTCCTGACTTTC
>TRBV7-6|TRBJ1-2|.|.
CASSLRPTDYGYTF
TGTGCCAGCAGCTTACGGCCGACAGACTATGGCTACACCTTC
>TRBV2|TRBJ1-4|.|TRBD1
CASRWTGGNEKLFF
TGTGCCAGCAGGTGGACAGGGGGCAATGAAAAACTGTTTTTT